The following is a TCR beta chain sequence with its context. Its specificity is not known. The V gene's germline CDR1 is MDHEN and CDR2 SYDVKM. The junction had 5 bases not matched to a gene; V was cut back by 6 bases and J by 6 bases. This CDR3 region has 15 residues. Here immunoSEQ multiplex PCR was the method, and the copy in TCRdb shows in-frame clones only, minus some. Of 70,000 or so clones in the sample, 90% were seen once. This sample is part of a study of OX40 agonist ivuxolimab in advanced cancers. Findings and limits, study-wide: In the 0.1-3.0 mg/kg groups, partial responders showed among the lowest expansion.

The chain recombines TRBV28 with TRBJ2-3; TRBD2 aligns across 14 bases. The sequences come from CD4+ or CD8+ T cells sorted from blood, collected in a trial of the OX40 agonist ivuxolimab. The clonotype comes from an adult with an advanced solid tumor such as melanoma, head and neck, liver or kidney cancer. This CDR3 is CASSPGLAGADTQYF. The CDR3 region has the DNA TGTGCCAGCAGCCCGGGACTAGCGGGAGCGGATACGCAGTATTTT.